What follows are 7 T cell receptor beta chains derived from one specimen sequenced in a study of shared clonotypes between healthy human individuals. Positively selected for CCR7, the CD45RO-negative cells used as naive CD8 cells excluded terminally differentiated effector memory CD45RA+ cells. TCRdb's copy holds only in-frame clones and misses some; the assay was immunoSEQ multiplex PCR. The table lists just over 2,000,000 clones, 85% to 95% of them singletons. Sequencing input: naive CD8+ T cells sorted from blood. The receptors come from a man younger than 35 in good health.

CDR3 protein: CAAGSGRSYEQYF. CDR3 in DNA: TGCGCCGCGGGTAGCGGGAGATCCTACGAGCAGTACTTC. V is TRBV10-2 and J is TRBJ2-7; TRBD2 aligns across 9 bases. Germline lookup yields CDR1 WSHSY and CDR2 SAAADI. The CDR3 is made up of 13 amino acids. V shed 11 bases and J 1 base; nucleotides not matched to a gene: 6.

The chain employs TRBV10-3 and TRBJ1-5, with D possibly TRBD1 on 5 matching bases. CDR1 and CDR2 from the germline V gene are ENHRY and SYGVKD. Trimming took off 3 bases at V and 4 bases at J, with 13 bases between the two ends. The CDR3 length is 15 residues. CDR3 DNA sequence: TGTGCCATCAGTGACGAGACAGCGAATAATCAGCCCCAGCATTTT. Its translation is CAISDETANNQPQHF.

The genes are TRBV11-2 and TRBJ2-3; no clear D gene. The CDR3 runs 11 residues. The ends were cut back, 6 bases at V and 4 bases at J, with 5 bases in the middle. Germline CDR1 and CDR2: SGHAT and FQNNGV. The CDR3 coding sequence is TGTGCCAGCAGGTTGGCAGATACGCAGTATTTT. As protein: CASRLADTQYF.

The J gene is TRBJ1-4, the V gene TRBV28, with D hard to call. The CDR3 contains 15 residues. Per germline, CDR1 MDHEN and CDR2 SYDVKM. V was pared by 5 bases and J by 6 bases, with 16 bases between. In nucleotides, the CDR3 is TGTGCCAGCAGTGCCGACCAGGACTCAGATGAAAAACTGTTTTTT. Protein sequence: CASSADQDSDEKLFF.

With respect to this clone: In the same sample, other DNA sequences code for this CDR3. The chain recombines TRBV6-5 with TRBJ2-3, with D hard to call. Germline V gene sequence: CDR1 MNHEY, CDR2 SVGAGI. V lost 2 bases, J lost 1 base, and 4 bases lay in between. The CDR3 has 13 residues. The DNA for the CDR3 is TGTGCCAGCAGTTACGGGGGCACAGATACGCAGTATTTT. As protein: CASSYGGTDTQYF.

The chain employs TRBV4-1 and TRBJ2-5, with D possibly TRBD1 on 5 matching bases. The CDR3 runs 14 residues. V lost 0 bases to trimming and J lost 5 bases, with 10 bases between them. CDR1 is MGHRA and CDR2 is YSYEKL in the germline V gene. CDR3: CASSQDTGWETQYF. CDR3 DNA sequence: TGCGCCAGCAGCCAAGATACAGGCTGGGAGACCCAGTACTTC.

The rearrangement uses TRBV12-5 and TRBJ2-7; D is undetermined. The V end lost 4 bases, the J end lost 0 bases, and 4 bases lay between the germline ends. Germline V gene lookup returns CDR1 LGHNT and CDR2 FRNRAP. The CDR3 has 12 amino acids. CDR3 nucleotides: TGTGCTAGTGGTTCCGGCTCCTACGAGCAGTACTTC. Protein product: CASGSGSYEQYF.